This T cell receptor beta chain is from a study of metastatic and nonmetastatic thyroid tumors. About the research overall: A comparison of repertoires was made across blood and tumor or nodule tissue from malignant and benign thyroid patients.

This clone was seen ten or more times. Germline V gene data show CDR1 as LNHDA and CDR2 as SQIVND (reference sequence). The CDR3 contains 14 residues. Deletions cut 7 bases from V and 5 bases from J, with 12 bases between. TCRdb reanalyzed the PCR reads with MiXCR. The top ten clones hold 9% to 10% of a sample with 35,000 to 50,000 clones, around 17% of them seen once. Each patient went into thyroid surgery without having received any treatment. V is TRBV19 and J is TRBJ1-6, with TRBD1 as a possible D gene (6 bases). The material sequenced was tumor tissue. This sequence originates from a female donor with papillary thyroid cancer or a benign thyroid nodule (not recorded which). Some clones in this sample may be carry-over from other donors' samples. CDR3 loop: CASTLRGNNSPLHF. In DNA, the CDR3 is TGTGCCAGTACCCTAAGGGGGAATAATTCACCCCTCCACTTT.